The clone carrying this T cell receptor (beta chain) was seen a handful of times. As yet, its antigen is unknown. This CDR3 region has 15 residues. Germline values: CDR1 MGHRA, CDR2 YSYEKL. The V and J ends lost 4 bases and 3 bases, in that order; junction bases with no gene match: 4. This table comes from immunoSEQ multiplex PCR, and its TCRdb copy is limited to in-frame clones, with some not included. The sample comprises over a million clones, around 82% of which are singletons, and roughly 0.61% rests with the top ten. The data were taken from a study of shared clonotypes between healthy human individuals. Study results and limitations: The small donor group covered limited genetic and exposure diversity.

V is TRBV4-1 and J is TRBJ1-5; 9 bases match TRBD1. This clonotype originated in a man younger than 30 in good health. Some clones in this sample may be carry-over from other donors' samples. The sample was memory CD4+ T cells from PBMCs. As to subset: CD45RA-negative fraction. As DNA, the CDR3 is TGCGCCAGCAGCCCACAGGGGGCTAACAATCAGCCCCAGCATTTT. It encodes CASSPQGANNQPQHF.